This TCR beta chain is drawn from a study of T cells in localized non-small cell lung cancer. The method was immunoSEQ multiplex PCR; TCRdb's version includes in-frame clones alone and lacks a portion of them. The profile covers about 78,000 clones, with just under 85% appearing a single time and approximately 2.5% taken by the ten largest. The CDR3 length is 14 residues. Trimming removed 6 bases at V and 4 bases at J, with 19 bases between. The germline V gene has CDR1 SQVTM and CDR2 ANQGSEA. The TCR comes from a man aged 40-75 years with stage I lung adenocarcinoma. The source was peripheral blood, collected before any cancer treatment. This chain links TRBV29-1 with TRBJ2-7; D is ambiguous. The CDR3 reads CSVARPARVYEQYF. CDR3 DNA sequence: TGCAGCGTCGCCCGCCCGGCCCGGGTATACGAGCAGTACTTC.